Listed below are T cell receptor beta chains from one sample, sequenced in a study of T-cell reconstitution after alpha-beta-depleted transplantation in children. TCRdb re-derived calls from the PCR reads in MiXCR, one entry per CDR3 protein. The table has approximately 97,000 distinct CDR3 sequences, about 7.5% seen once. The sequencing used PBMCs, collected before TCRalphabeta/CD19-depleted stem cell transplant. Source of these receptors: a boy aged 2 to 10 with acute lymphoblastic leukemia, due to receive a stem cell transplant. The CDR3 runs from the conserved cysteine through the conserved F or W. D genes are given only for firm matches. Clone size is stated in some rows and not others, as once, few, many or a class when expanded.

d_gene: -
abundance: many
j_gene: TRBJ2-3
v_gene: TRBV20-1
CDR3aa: CSAKDSEIQLLTDTQYF
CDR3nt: TGCAGTGCCAAGGACAGTGAAATCCAACTCCTCACAGATACGCAGTATTTT

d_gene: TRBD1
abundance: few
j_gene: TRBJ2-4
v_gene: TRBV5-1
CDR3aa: CASSADREAKNIQYF
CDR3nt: TGCGCCAGCAGCGCGGACAGGGAGGCCAAAAACATTCAGTACTTC

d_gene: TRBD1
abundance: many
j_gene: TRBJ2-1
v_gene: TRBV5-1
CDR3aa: CASSTINRGSNEQFF
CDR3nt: TGCGCCAGCAGCACCATTAACAGGGGGAGCAATGAGCAGTTCTTC

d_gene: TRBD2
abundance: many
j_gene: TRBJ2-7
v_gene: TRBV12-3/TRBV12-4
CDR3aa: CASSRSGGLSYEQYF
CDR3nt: TGTGCCAGCAGCCGTAGCGGGGGGCTCTCCTACGAGCAGTACTTC

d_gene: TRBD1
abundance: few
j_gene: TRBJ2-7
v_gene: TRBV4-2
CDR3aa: CASSRTGTGSGEQYF
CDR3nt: TGTGCCAGCAGCCGGACCGGGACAGGGTCTGGGGAGCAGTACTTC

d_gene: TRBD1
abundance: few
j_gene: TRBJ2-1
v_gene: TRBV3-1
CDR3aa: CASSHPTGAYNEQFF
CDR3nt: TGTGCCAGCTCCCACCCGACAGGGGCCTACAATGAGCAGTTCTTC

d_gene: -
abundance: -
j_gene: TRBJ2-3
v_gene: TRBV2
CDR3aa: CASSAWGGGTDTQYF
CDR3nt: TGTGCCAGCAGTGCGTGGGGGGGCGGCACAGATACGCAGTATTTT

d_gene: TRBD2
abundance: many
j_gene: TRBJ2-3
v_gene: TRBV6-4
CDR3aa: CASSASGGADTQYF
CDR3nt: TGTGCCAGCAGTGCTAGCGGGGGGGCAGATACGCAGTATTTT

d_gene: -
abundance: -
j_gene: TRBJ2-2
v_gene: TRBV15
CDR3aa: CATSRIQEVTGELFF
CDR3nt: TGTGCCACCAGCAGGATTCAAGAGGTCACCGGGGAGCTGTTTTTT

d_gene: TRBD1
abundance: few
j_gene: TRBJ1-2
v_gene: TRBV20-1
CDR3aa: CSASDRGNYGYTF
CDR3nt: TGCAGTGCTTCCGACAGGGGGAACTATGGCTACACCTTC

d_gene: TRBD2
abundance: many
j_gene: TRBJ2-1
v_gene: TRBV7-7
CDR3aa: CASSPGLSAEQFF
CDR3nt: TGTGCTAGCAGCCCGGGACTATCGGCTGAGCAGTTCTTC

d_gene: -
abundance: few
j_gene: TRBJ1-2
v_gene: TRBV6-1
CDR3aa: CASRPPPQRNYGYTF
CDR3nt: TGTGCCAGCAGACCCCCGCCCCAGCGTAACTATGGCTACACCTTC

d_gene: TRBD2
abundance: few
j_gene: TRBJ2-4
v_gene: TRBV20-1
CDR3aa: CSASLGGGEVIQYF
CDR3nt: TGCAGTGCTAGCCTGGGCGGGGGGGAGGTCATTCAGTACTTC

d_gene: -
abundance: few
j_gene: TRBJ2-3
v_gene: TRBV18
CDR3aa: CASSPGTIRDTQYF
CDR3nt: TGTGCCAGCTCACCCGGGACCATTCGCGATACGCAGTATTTT

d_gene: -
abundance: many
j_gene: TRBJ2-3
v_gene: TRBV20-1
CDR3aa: CSATVERDTQYF
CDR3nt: TGCAGTGCGACAGTAGAACGAGATACGCAGTATTTT

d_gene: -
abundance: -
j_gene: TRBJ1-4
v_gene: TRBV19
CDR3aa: CASTDPRREKLFF
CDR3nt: TGTGCCAGTACCGATCCACGGCGTGAAAAACTGTTTTTT

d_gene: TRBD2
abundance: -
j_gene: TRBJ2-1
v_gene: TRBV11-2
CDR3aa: CASSLQRGEREQFF
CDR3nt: TGTGCCAGCAGCTTACAGCGGGGGGAAAGAGAGCAGTTCTTC

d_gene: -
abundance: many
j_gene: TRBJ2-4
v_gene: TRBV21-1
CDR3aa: CASSNRGSLAKNIQYF
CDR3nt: TGTGCCAGCAGCAATCGGGGCAGCCTAGCCAAAAACATTCAGTACTTC

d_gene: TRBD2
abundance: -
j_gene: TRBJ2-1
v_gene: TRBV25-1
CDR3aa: CASSEHAGESYNEQFF
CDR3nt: TGTGCCAGCAGTGAACACGCGGGGGAGTCCTACAATGAGCAGTTCTTC

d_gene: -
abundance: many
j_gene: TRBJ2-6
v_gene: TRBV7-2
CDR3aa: CASSLPKGFSSGANVLTF
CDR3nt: TGTGCCAGCAGCTTACCGAAAGGATTCAGCTCTGGGGCCAACGTCCTGACTTTC

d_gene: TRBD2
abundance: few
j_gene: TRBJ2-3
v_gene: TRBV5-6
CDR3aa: CASSSPSGGGADTQYF
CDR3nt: TGTGCCAGCAGCTCGCCAAGCGGGGGGGGGGCAGATACGCAGTATTTT

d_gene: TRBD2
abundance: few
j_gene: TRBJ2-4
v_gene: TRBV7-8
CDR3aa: CASSLSPQRGGRKNIQYF
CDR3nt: TGTGCCAGCAGCTTATCCCCGCAGCGGGGGGGCCGAAAAAACATTCAGTACTTC

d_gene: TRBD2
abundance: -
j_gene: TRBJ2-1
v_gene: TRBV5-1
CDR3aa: CASSLVGLVVDEQFF
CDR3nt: TGCGCCAGCAGCTTGGTGGGACTAGTTGTGGATGAGCAGTTCTTC

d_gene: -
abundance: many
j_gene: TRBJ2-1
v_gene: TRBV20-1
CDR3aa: CSARVLDVWDEQFF
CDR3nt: TGCAGTGCTAGGGTCCTAGATGTATGGGATGAGCAGTTCTTC

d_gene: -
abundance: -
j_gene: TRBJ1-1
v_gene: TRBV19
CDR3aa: CASALGSEAFF
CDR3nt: TGTGCCAGCGCCCTCGGGTCGGAAGCTTTCTTT

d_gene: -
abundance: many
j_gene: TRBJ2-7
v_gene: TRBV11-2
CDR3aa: CASSLESRFYEQYF
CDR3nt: TGTGCCAGCAGCTTAGAGAGCCGATTCTACGAGCAGTACTTC

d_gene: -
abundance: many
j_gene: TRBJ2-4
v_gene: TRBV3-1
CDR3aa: CASSQAGGAKNIQYF
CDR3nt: TGTGCCAGCAGCCAGGCCGGCGGTGCCAAAAACATTCAGTACTTC

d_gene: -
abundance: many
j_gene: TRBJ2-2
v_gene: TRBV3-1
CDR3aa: CASTNTGELFF
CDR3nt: TGTGCCAGCACGAACACCGGGGAGCTGTTTTTT

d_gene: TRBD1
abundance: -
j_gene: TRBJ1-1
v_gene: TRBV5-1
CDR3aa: CASGDGTGNTEAFF
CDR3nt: TGCGCCAGCGGGGATGGGACAGGGAACACTGAAGCTTTCTTT

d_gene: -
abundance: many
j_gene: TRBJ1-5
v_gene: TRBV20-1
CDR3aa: CSARGQLAQPQHF
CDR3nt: TGCAGTGCTAGAGGACAATTAGCCCAGCCCCAGCATTTT

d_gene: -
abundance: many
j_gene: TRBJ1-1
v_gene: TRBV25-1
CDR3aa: CASSELADMNTEAFF
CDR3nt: TGTGCCAGCAGTGAATTGGCTGACATGAACACTGAAGCTTTCTTT

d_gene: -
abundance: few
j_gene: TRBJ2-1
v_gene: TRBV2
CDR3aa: CASRATVRGLGNEQFF
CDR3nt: TGTGCCAGCAGGGCCACGGTACGGGGTTTGGGCAATGAGCAGTTCTTC

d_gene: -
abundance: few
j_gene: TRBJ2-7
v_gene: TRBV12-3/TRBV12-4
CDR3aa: CASSSYGYEQYF
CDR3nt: TGTGCCAGCAGTTCTTACGGATACGAGCAGTACTTC

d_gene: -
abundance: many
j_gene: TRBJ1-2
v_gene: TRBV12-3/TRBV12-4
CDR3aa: CASSLQPNYGYTF
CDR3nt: TGTGCCAGCAGTTTACAACCCAACTATGGCTACACCTTC

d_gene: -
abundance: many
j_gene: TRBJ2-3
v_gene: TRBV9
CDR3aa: CASSVEGISTDTQYF
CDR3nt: TGTGCCAGCAGCGTAGAGGGGATTAGCACAGATACGCAGTATTTT

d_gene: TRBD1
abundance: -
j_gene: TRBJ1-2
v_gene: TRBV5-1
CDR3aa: CASSFPGTDNYGYTF
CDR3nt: TGCGCCAGCAGCTTCCCCGGGACAGATAACTATGGCTACACCTTC

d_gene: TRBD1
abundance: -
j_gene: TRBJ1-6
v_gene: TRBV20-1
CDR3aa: CSATGGRDRGSPLHF
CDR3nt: TGCAGTGCTACCGGCGGAAGGGACAGGGGGTCCCCCCTCCACTTT

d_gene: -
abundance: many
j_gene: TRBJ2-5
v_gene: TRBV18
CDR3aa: CASSDPGAPKETQYF
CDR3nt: TGTGCCAGCTCAGATCCGGGGGCCCCCAAAGAGACCCAGTACTTC

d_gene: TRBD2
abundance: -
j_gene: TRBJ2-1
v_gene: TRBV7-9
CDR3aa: CASSPGGTSYNEQFF
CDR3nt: TGTGCCAGCAGCCCGGGGGGGACATCCTACAATGAGCAGTTCTTC

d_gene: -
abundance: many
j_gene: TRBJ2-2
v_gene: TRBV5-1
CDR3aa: CASATGTGELFF
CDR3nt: TGCGCCAGCGCTACTGGAACCGGGGAGCTGTTTTTT

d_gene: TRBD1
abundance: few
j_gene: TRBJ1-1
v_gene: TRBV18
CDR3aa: CASSPETTGMGLNTEAFF
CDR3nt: TGTGCCAGCTCACCAGAGACGACAGGGATGGGGTTGAACACTGAAGCTTTCTTT

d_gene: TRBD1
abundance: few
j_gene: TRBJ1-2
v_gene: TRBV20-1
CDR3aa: CSATRDSHGYTF
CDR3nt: TGCAGTGCTACCCGGGACAGCCATGGCTACACCTTC

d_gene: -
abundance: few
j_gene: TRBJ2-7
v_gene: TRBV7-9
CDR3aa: CASSLVWGSSYEQYF
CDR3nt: TGTGCCAGCAGCTTGGTCTGGGGGTCGTCCTACGAGCAGTACTTC

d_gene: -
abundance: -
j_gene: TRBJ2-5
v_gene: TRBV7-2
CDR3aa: CASSLREGETQYF
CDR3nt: TGTGCCAGCAGCCTCAGAGAGGGTGAGACCCAGTACTTC

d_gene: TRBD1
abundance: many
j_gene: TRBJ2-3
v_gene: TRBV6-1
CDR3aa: CASRGDRGPTDTQYF
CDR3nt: TGTGCCAGCAGAGGCGACAGGGGGCCCACAGATACGCAGTATTTT

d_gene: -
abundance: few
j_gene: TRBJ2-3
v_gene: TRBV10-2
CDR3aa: CASTHGGPPDTQYF
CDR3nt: TGCGCCAGCACCCACGGGGGGCCCCCCGATACGCAGTATTTT

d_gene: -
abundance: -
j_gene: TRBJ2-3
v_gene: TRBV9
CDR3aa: CASSVIGDTQYF
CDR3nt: TGTGCCAGCAGCGTGATAGGGGATACGCAGTATTTT

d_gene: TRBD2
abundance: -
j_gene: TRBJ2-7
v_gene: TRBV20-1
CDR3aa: CSASNPPLGLAAPLVQYF
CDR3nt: TGCAGTGCTAGCAACCCCCCCCTGGGACTAGCGGCACCCTTAGTGCAGTACTTC

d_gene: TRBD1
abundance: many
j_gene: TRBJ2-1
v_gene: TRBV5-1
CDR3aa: CASSPIRQGFNEQFF
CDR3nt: TGCGCCAGCAGCCCTATTCGACAGGGTTTCAATGAGCAGTTCTTC

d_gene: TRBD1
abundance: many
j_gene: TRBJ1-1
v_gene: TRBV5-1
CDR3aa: CASSLDRGNTEAFF
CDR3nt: TGCGCCAGCAGCTTAGACAGGGGGAACACTGAAGCTTTCTTT

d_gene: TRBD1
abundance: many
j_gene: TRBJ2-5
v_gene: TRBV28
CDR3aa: CASSPLYRGTGGETQYF
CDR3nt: TGTGCCAGCAGCCCTCTCTACAGGGGGACCGGTGGAGAGACCCAGTACTTC

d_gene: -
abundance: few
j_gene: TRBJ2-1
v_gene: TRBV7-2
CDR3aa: CASSSGGRVSYNEQFF
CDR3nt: TGTGCCAGCAGCTCGGGGGGCAGGGTTTCCTACAATGAGCAGTTCTTC

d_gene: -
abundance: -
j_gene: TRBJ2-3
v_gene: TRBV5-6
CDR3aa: CASSFGGRSTDTQYF
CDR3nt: TGTGCCAGCAGCTTTGGGGGTCGAAGCACAGATACGCAGTATTTT

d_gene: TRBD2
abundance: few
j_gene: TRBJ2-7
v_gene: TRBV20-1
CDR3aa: CSARDRLAGGPGEQYF
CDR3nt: TGCAGTGCTAGAGATCGGTTAGCGGGGGGGCCGGGGGAGCAGTACTTC

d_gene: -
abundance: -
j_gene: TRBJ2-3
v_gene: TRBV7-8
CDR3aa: CASPSYTDTQYF
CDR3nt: TGTGCCAGCCCCTCTTACACAGATACGCAGTATTTT

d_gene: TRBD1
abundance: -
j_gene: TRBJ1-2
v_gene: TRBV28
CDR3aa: CGIRDRPNYGYTF
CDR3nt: TGTGGCATCCGGGACAGACCTAACTATGGCTACACCTTC

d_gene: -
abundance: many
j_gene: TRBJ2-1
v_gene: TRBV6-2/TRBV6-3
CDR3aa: CASRESSYNEQFF
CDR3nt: TGTGCCAGCAGGGAAAGCTCCTACAATGAGCAGTTCTTC

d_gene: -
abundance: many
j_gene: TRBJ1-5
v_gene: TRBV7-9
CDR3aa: CASSGRLGQPQHF
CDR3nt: TGTGCCAGCAGCGGGCGACTAGGACAGCCCCAGCATTTT

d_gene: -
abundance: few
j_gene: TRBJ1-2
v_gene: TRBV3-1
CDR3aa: CASLGPTHYGYTF
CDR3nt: TGTGCCAGCCTGGGTCCGACTCACTATGGCTACACCTTC

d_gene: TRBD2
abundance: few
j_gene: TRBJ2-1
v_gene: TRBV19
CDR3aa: CASSIGGTRLRHEQFF
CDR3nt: TGTGCCAGTAGTATCGGAGGGACTAGATTAAGGCATGAGCAGTTCTTC